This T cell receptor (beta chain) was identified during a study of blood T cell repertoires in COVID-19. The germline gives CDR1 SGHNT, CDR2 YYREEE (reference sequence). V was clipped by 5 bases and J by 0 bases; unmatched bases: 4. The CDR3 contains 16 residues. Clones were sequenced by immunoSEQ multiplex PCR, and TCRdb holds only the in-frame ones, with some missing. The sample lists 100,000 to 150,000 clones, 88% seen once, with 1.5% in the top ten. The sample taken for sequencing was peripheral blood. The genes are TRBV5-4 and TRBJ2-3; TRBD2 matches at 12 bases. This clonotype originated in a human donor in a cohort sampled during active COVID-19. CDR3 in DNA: TGTGCCAGCAGAATAGGGACTAGCGGGAGCACAGATACGCAGTATTTT. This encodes CASRIGTSGSTDTQYF.